This T cell receptor beta chain was captured by sequencing in a study of cytomegalovirus exposure and HLA in healthy donors. Whole-study context: Of the donors genotyped, several hundred in all, around 76% fell in the Caucasian-associated ancestry cluster.

In the PCR, 60 Vbeta and 13 Jbeta primers were used. Using immunoSEQ multiplex PCR, the repertoire was profiled, and TCRdb retains in-frame clones only, with some absent. The data hold some 150,000 clones, with over 75% observed a single time. The germline V gene encodes CDR1 KGHSH and CDR2 LQKENI. The CDR3 contains 14 residues. The V end lost 3 bases, the J end lost 3 bases, and 12 bases lay between the germline ends. Source material: PBMCs. The genes are TRBV18 and TRBJ2-7; no firm D call. The clonotype comes from a man younger than 45 in good health and CMV-seronegative. This chain's CDR3 is CASSPSGSYYEQYF. As DNA, the CDR3 is TGTGCCAGCTCACCTTCCGGGTCTTACTACGAGCAGTACTTC.